These 4 T cell receptor beta chains were sequenced from one sample in a study of blood T cell repertoires in COVID-19. This table comes from immunoSEQ multiplex PCR, and its TCRdb copy is limited to in-frame clones, with some not included. The sample has 120,000 or so clones, over 85% seen once. Specimen: peripheral blood. These receptors all come from a man aged 50 or older with active COVID-19.

There are a few counts of this clone. The rearrangement uses TRBV5-4 and TRBJ1-6; D is ambiguous. V lost 1 base and J 10 bases, leaving 12 bases between the germline ends. This CDR3 has 14 amino acids. The V gene's germline CDR1 is SGHNT and CDR2 YYREEE (reference sequence). CDR3 region: CASSLRELGSPLHF. CDR3 in DNA: TGTGCCAGCAGCTTGAGGGAGCTCGGGTCACCCCTCCACTTT.

The rearrangement joins TRBV21-1 to TRBJ1-3; the table's D call, TRBD1, has no DNA check behind it. TRBV21-1 is described as a pseudogene. The CDR3 has 15 amino acids. The CDR3 loop is CASSKVGTGGNTIYF. The CDR3 DNA sequence: TGTGCCAGCAGCAAAGTTGGGACAGGAGGAAACACCATATATTTT.

The chain is built from TRBV3-1 (or the pseudogene TRBV3-2) and TRBJ1-5; a weak D match, TRBD1 (5 bases). The germline V gene has CDR1 LGHDT and CDR2 YNNKEL (reference sequence). The CDR3 totals 13 residues. With 5 bases removed from V and 6 bases from J, the gap between germline ends came to 11 bases. The CDR3 DNA reads TGTGCCAGCAGCACCCAGGGTAGTCAGCCCCAGCATTTT. This sequence encodes CASSTQGSQPQHF.

The chain couples TRBV24-1 to TRBJ1-5; TRBD1 is a possible D gene (6 bases). The V and J ends lost 4 bases and 1 base respectively, with 13 bases between them. CDR1 and CDR2 from the germline V gene are KGHDR and SFDVKD. The CDR3 extends over 16 amino acids. The CDR3 here is CATSDSDRHSNQPQHF. In DNA, the CDR3 is TGTGCCACCAGTGACTCCGACAGGCACAGCAATCAGCCCCAGCATTTT.